One and the same sample provided the 16 T cell receptor beta chains below, sequenced in a study of blood T cell repertoires in COVID-19. Method: immunoSEQ multiplex PCR; TCRdb's copy keeps in-frame clones and lacks some. The sample records about 190,000 clones, just under 85% being singletons. Sequenced sample: peripheral blood. These receptors all stem from a woman in her seventies with active or convalescent COVID-19.

Remarks on this clone: One end of the junction does not line up with germline, which may come from a read error. V gene TRBV7-9 combines with J gene TRBJ2-1, with 10 bases fitting TRBD2. Looked up from germline, CDR1 is SEHNR and CDR2 is FQNEAQ (reference sequence). CDR3 length equals 11 residues. CDR3 coding DNA: TGTGCCAGCAGCTTAGGGCTAGCGGGAGTCTTC. This codes for CASSLGLAGVF.

V and J are TRBV15 and TRBJ2-2; D possibly corresponds to TRBD2 (6 bases). Trimming left V 3 bases short and J 2 bases short, with 16 bases between. CDR1 and CDR2 (germline): LNHNV, YYDKDF (reference sequence). There are 17 residues in the CDR3. The CDR3 nucleotides read TGTGCCACCAGCAGGGGGGGAAGGAGTGGTAACACCGGGGAGCTGTTTTTT. Translation: CATSRGGRSGNTGELFF. The full variable domain, completed using reference TRBV15 and TRBJ2-2, is DAMVIQNPRYQVTQFGKPVTLSCSQTLNHNVMYWYQQKSSQAPKLLFHYYDKDFNNEADTPDNFQSRRPNTSFCFLDIRSPGLGDTAMYLCATSRGGRSGNTGELFFGEGSRLTVL.

Note on this clone: Other DNA sequences in the sample encode the same CDR3. The rearrangement uses TRBV5-1 and TRBJ2-1; 7 bases map to TRBD2. From germline, CDR1 is SGHRS and CDR2 YFSETQ. V lost 0 bases to trimming and J lost 2 bases; unmatched junction nucleotides: 2. The CDR3 is 15 residues long. CDR3 coding DNA: TGCGCCAGCAGCTTGGGACTAGCAGCCTACAATGAGCAGTTCTTC. Translation: CASSLGLAAYNEQFF.

This clone was observed a few times. CDR3 sequence reads: CASSGTWSSGNTIYF. The CDR3 DNA sequence: TGTGCCAGCAGCGGGACATGGAGCTCTGGAAACACCATATATTTT. The chain recombines TRBV2 with TRBJ1-3, with a weak D call TRBD1 (6 bases). V dropped 6 bases and J dropped 0 bases, with 12 bases sitting between them. The germline V gene has CDR1 SNHLY and CDR2 FYNNEI. CDR3 size: 15 residues.

V usage is TRBV7-6 and J usage is TRBJ2-7; 9 bases align to TRBD2. J was trimmed by 7 bases and V by 1 base; bases with no gene match: 11. This CDR3 has 16 residues. In germline, CDR1 is SGHVS, CDR2 FNYEAQ. CDR3 residues: CASSLVQREVAKEQYF. The CDR3 DNA is TGTGCCAGCAGCTTAGTTCAGCGGGAGGTTGCGAAAGAGCAGTACTTC.

V gene TRBV5-6 combines with J gene TRBJ2-3, with 8 bases fitting TRBD2. With V trimmed by 0 bases and J by 6 bases, 6 bases remained unmatched. The CDR3 sequence is 15 residues long. The germline V gene has CDR1 SGHDT and CDR2 YYEEEE. This CDR3 is CASSLERGGGDTQYF. The CDR3 nucleotides read TGTGCCAGCAGCTTGGAACGGGGGGGCGGGGATACGCAGTATTTT.

The chain joins TRBV4-1 to TRBJ2-5; D is perhaps TRBD1 (6 bases). The CDR3 totals 15 residues. The germline V gene encodes CDR1 MGHRA and CDR2 YSYEKL. V was trimmed by 8 bases and J by 2 bases, leaving 18 bases between them. This chain's CDR3 is CASSQTETGQETQYF. CDR3 nucleotide sequence: TGCGCCAGCTCACAAACTGAAACAGGGCAAGAGACCCAGTACTTC.

This clone was picked up one time. The genes are TRBV4-1 and TRBJ2-1, with 9 bases fitting TRBD2. In germline, CDR1 is MGHRA, CDR2 YSYEKL. Germline trimming cut 4 bases from V and 15 bases from J; bases unmatched to any gene: 7. This CDR3 contains 12 residues. The CDR3 region is CASSPRTSVRFF. CDR3 nucleotides: TGCGCCAGCAGCCCAAGGACTAGCGTTCGGTTCTTC.

J is TRBJ1-2 and V is TRBV24-1, with D maybe TRBD1 (5 bases). The CDR3 runs to 13 residues. Trimming took 6 bases from V and 2 from J, leaving 9 bases between them. Germline loops: CDR1 KGHDR, CDR2 SFDVKD. Here the CDR3 DNA reads TGTGCCACCAGTAAGCCAGGGAACTATGGCTACACCTTC. Translation: CATSKPGNYGYTF.

The rearrangement uses TRBV6-2 or TRBV6-3 and TRBJ2-2; the D gene is possibly TRBD1 (5 bases). The V and J ends lost 5 bases and 6 bases respectively, with 13 bases between them. Germline lookup yields CDR1 MNHEY and CDR2 SVGEGT. The CDR3 covers 14 residues. This CDR3 is CASSKLDRSGELFF. The CDR3 DNA sequence: TGTGCCAGCAGTAAGCTAGACAGATCCGGGGAGCTGTTTTTT.

The chain has TRBV24-1 and TRBJ2-7, with D perhaps TRBD2 (6 bases). CDR1 and CDR2 from the germline V gene are KGHDR and SFDVKD. The V end was cut by 3 bases, the J end by 3 bases, with 17 bases between. The CDR3 runs 16 residues. The CDR3 coding sequence is TGTGCCACCAGTGATCCGGACAAGGCGGGACTCTACGAGCAGTACTTC. It specifies CATSDPDKAGLYEQYF.

V and J are TRBV19 and TRBJ2-3; TRBD1 is a possible D gene (5 bases). CDR1 LNHDA and CDR2 SQIVND come from the germline V gene (reference sequence). The CDR3 is 15 amino acids. V lost 6 bases, J lost 0 bases, and 13 bases lay in between. CDR3 loop: CASRDRHKSTDTQYF. CDR3 nucleotides: TGTGCCAGTAGAGACAGACATAAAAGCACAGATACGCAGTATTTT. The full variable domain, rest sourced from reference TRBV19 and TRBJ2-3, is DGGITQSPKYLFRKEGQNVTLSCEQNLNHDAMYWYRQDPGQGLRLIYYSQIVNDFQKGDIAEGYSVSREKKESFPLTVTSAQKNPTAFYLCASRDRHKSTDTQYFGPGTRLTVL.

V usage is TRBV7-9 and J usage is TRBJ2-1, with no clear D. CDR3 size: 13 residues. Trimming left V 2 bases short and J 6 bases short, with 8 bases between. CDR1 is SEHNR, CDR2 FQNEAQ, per germline (reference sequence). CDR3 DNA sequence: TGTGCCAGCAGCTTAACACCGTCCAATGAGCAGTTCTTC. It codes for CASSLTPSNEQFF.

The V call is TRBV28, the J call TRBJ2-7; TRBD2 agrees at 11 bases. From germline, CDR1 is MDHEN and CDR2 SYDVKM. The V segment lost 7 bases and the J segment 3 bases; nucleotides outside the gene matches: 2. This CDR3 comprises 13 residues. In DNA form, the CDR3 reads TGTGCCAGCATTGGGACTAGCGGCTACGAGCAGTACTTC. Translated, it gives CASIGTSGYEQYF.

This chain uses TRBV7-3 with TRBJ2-7, with TRBD1 matching 10 bases. Germline V gives CDR1 SGHTA, CDR2 FQGTGA. With V trimmed by 4 bases and J by 3 bases, 6 bases remained unmatched. The CDR3 loop spans 15 amino acids. In DNA form, the CDR3 reads TGTGCCAGCAGCTCCGCCGGGACAGGGGTCTACGAGCAGTACTTC. The encoded protein is CASSSAGTGVYEQYF.

V is TRBV4-1 and J is TRBJ2-6, with 7 positions matching TRBD1. J lost 2 bases, V lost 2 bases, and 9 bases had no gene match. The germline CDR1 and CDR2 sequences are MGHRA and YSYEKL. This CDR3 is 18 amino acids long. This chain's CDR3 is CASSQRPGTEAGANVLTF. The CDR3 nucleotides read TGCGCCAGCAGCCAACGTCCCGGGACAGAGGCTGGGGCCAACGTCCTGACTTTC.